This T cell receptor (beta chain) stems from a study of T cell responses to AZD1222 COVID-19 vaccine. Study results and caveats: Baseline serostatus was positive in only six AZD1222 recipients.

Remarks on this clone: Its antigen is as yet unknown.

CDR1 is SNHLY and CDR2 is FYNNEI in the germline V gene. The V end was cut by 3 bases, the J end by 0 bases, with 11 bases between. The CDR3 covers 15 residues. Profiling relied on immunoSEQ multiplex PCR, and the TCRdb table lists in-frame clones only, not all of them. The table lists over 65,000 clones, about 88% of them singletons. This sequence originates from an adult who received the AZD1222 COVID-19 vaccine. Sequencing used peripheral blood, obtained 28 days after the second AZD1222 dose. The rearrangement uses TRBV2 and TRBJ1-1, with D unresolved. CDR3 protein: CASSDEQPMNTEAFF. The CDR3 region has the DNA TGTGCCAGCAGTGACGAACAGCCTATGAACACTGAAGCTTTCTTT.